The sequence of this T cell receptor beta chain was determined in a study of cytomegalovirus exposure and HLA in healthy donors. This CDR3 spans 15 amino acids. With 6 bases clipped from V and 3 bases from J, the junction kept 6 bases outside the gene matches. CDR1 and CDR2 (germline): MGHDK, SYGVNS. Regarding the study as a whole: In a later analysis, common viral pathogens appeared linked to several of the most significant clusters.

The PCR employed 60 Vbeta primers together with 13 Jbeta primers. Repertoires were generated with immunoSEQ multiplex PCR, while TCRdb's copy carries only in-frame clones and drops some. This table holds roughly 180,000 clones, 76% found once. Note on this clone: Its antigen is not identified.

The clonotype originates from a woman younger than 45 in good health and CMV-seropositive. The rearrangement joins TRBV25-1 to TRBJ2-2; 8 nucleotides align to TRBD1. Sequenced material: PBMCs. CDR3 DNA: TGTGCCAGCAGCCTTGACAGGGGCCACACCGGGGAGCTGTTTTTT. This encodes CASSLDRGHTGELFF. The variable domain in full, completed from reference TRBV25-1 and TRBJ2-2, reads EADIYQTPRYLVIGTGKKITLECSQTMGHDKMYWYQQDPGMELHLIHYSYGVNSTEKGDLSSESTVSRIRTEHFPLTLESARPSHTSQYLCASSLDRGHTGELFFGEGSRLTVL.